A single sample gave rise to the 10 T cell receptor beta chains below, sequenced in a study of monozygotic twins with inflammatory bowel disease. TCRdb reanalyzed the 5' RACE reads, giving one entry per CDR3 protein sequence and no DNA. The sample has a few hundred thousand distinct CDR3 sequences. The sequenced sample was blood. These receptors were obtained from a human donor with ulcerative colitis or Crohn's disease, or a healthy co-twin of an affected twin (not recorded which).

The V gene is TRBV7-9, the J gene TRBJ1-1. This CDR3 has 14 residues. Germline-derived CDR1 and CDR2 are SEHNR and FQNEAQ (reference sequence). The chain's CDR3 is CATRFTAGAREAFF.

J is TRBJ2-2 and V is TRBV7-8. The CDR3 runs 17 residues. CDR1 and CDR2 from the germline V gene are SGHVS and FQNEAQ. The CDR3 region is CASSSRTPTENTGELFF.

V gene TRBV7-2 combines with J gene TRBJ1-5. The V gene's germline CDR1 is SGHTA and CDR2 FQGNSA. The CDR3 spans 15 residues. Here the CDR3 reads CASSLEVVRNQPQHF. Full variable domain (missing parts from reference TRBV7-2 and TRBJ1-5): GAGVSQSPSNKVTEKGKDVELRCDPISGHTALYWYRQSLGQGLEFLIYFQGNSAPDKSGLPSDRFSAERTGGSVSTLTIQRTQQEDSAVYLCASSLEVVRNQPQHFGDGTRLSIL.

The chain links TRBV15 to TRBJ1-2; TCRdb reports TRBD1, a call that lacks DNA to check it against. Germline values: CDR1 LNHNV, CDR2 YYDKDF (reference sequence). This CDR3 comprises 16 residues. The CDR3 is CATSSPTRGKEYGYTF.

This CDR3 is CSAGGRGPQDTQYF. The gene calls are TRBV20-1 and TRBJ2-3; the TCRdb D gene call, TRBD1, has no DNA to confirm it. Germline CDR1 reads DFQATT; CDR2 reads SNEGSKA (reference sequence). CDR3 length equals 14 residues.

V is TRBV5-1 and J is TRBJ1-2; the D call of TRBD1 rests on TCRdb alone, since no DNA is present to check it. The length of the CDR3 is 16 residues. CDR1 is SGHRS and CDR2 is YFSETQ in the germline V gene. The CDR3 reads CASSSRTTDRDYGYTF.

The CDR3 loop is CSAVINGNEQFF. The chain is built from TRBV20-1 and TRBJ2-1. The CDR3 is made up of 12 amino acids. Per the germline V gene, CDR1 is DFQATT and CDR2 is SNEGSKA (reference sequence).

The J gene is TRBJ2-1, the V gene TRBV24-1; the D call of TRBD1 rests on TCRdb alone, since no DNA is present to check it. This CDR3 spans 14 amino acids. The V gene's germline CDR1 is KGHDR and CDR2 SFDVKD. CDR3 residues: CATSPADRVNEQFF.

The chain couples TRBV13 to TRBJ2-1; TCRdb's D gene call, TRBD1, goes unchecked for lack of DNA. CDR3 length: 16 residues. The germline gives CDR1 PRHDT, CDR2 FYEKMQ (reference sequence). CDR3 sequence: CASSLVSWGGFNEQFF.

V and J are TRBV20-1 and TRBJ2-2; TCRdb indicates TRBD1, and absent DNA this call remains unverified. The CDR3 is 16 residues long. Germline CDR1 DFQATT, CDR2 SNEGSKA (reference sequence). CDR3: CSARDPARGQAGELFF.